This T cell receptor beta chain was identified during a study of control samples from healthy donors and cancer patients. The sample holds a few counts of this clone. Profiled with immunoSEQ multiplex PCR; TCRdb holds only in-frame clones, not every one. This sample has around 85,000 clones, with about 89% found just once. The sample comprised blood. The clonotype comes from a woman in her sixties in good health.

The CDR3 protein is CASSIGQRPSYEQYF. The CDR3 coding sequence is TGTGCCAGCAGTATCGGCCAGCGGCCCTCCTACGAGCAGTACTTC. The chain has TRBV27 and TRBJ2-7; weak D call: TRBD2 (5 bases). The CDR3 runs to 15 residues. The germline gives CDR1 MNHEY, CDR2 SMNVEV (reference sequence). The V gene lost 5 bases and the J gene lost 0 bases, with 14 bases spanning the gap.